A single sample is the source of the 14 T cell receptor beta chains below, sequenced in a study of T cells in localized non-small cell lung cancer. TCRdb's table, derived via immunoSEQ multiplex PCR, lists solely in-frame clones and lacks some. This sample has about 4,100 clones, with about 37% found just once. Sequenced here: lung tumor tissue, sampled before any cancer treatment. The receptors originated from a woman aged 40-70 years with stage I lung adenocarcinoma.

Only a few counts were recorded for this clone. V gene TRBV11-3 combines with J gene TRBJ2-1; the D is unclear. V was shortened by 1 base and J by 6 bases, with 10 bases between the two germline ends. The germline CDR1 and CDR2 sequences are SGHNT and YENEEA. This CDR3 contains 14 residues. The CDR3 coding sequence is TGTGCCAGCAGCTTAGTAGCTCGGGCCAATGAGCAGTTCTTC. Protein sequence: CASSLVARANEQFF.

This chain links TRBV18 with TRBJ2-7, with TRBD2 identical over 9 bases. The trim removed 3 bases at V and 3 bases at J, leaving 9 bases unmatched. Germline CDR1 is KGHSH and CDR2 is LQKENI. CDR3 length: 16 residues. CDR3 residues: CASSPGSSGDYYEQYF. The CDR3 bases are TGTGCCAGCTCACCCGGATCTAGCGGGGATTACTACGAGCAGTACTTC.

This clone qualifies as medium-sized (0.01 to 0.1%). Other DNA sequences of this sample code for an identical CDR3. V is TRBV9 and J is TRBJ2-1; D unclear. The V gene's germline CDR1 is SGDLS and CDR2 YYNGEE. V shed 4 bases and J shed 9 bases, with 20 bases lying between them. CDR3 length equals 15 residues. CDR3 nucleotide sequence: TGTGCCAGCAGCTCAAGGTTTCAGACACAAGGTGAGCAGTTCTTC. This sequence encodes CASSSRFQTQGEQFF.

The chain is built from TRBV19 and TRBJ1-1; D perhaps matches TRBD1 (6 bases). Germline V lookup: CDR1 LNHDA, CDR2 SQIVND (reference sequence). The CDR3 is 17 amino acids. The V end lost 4 bases, the J end lost 8 bases, and 26 bases lay between the germline ends. Here the CDR3 reads CASSTTPQGGTPAEAFF. The CDR3 DNA sequence: TGTGCCAGTAGTACAACCCCACAGGGTGGGACGCCGGCAGAAGCTTTCTTT. Looking up the rest from reference TRBV19 and TRBJ1-1 gives the full variable domain: DGGITQSPKYLFRKEGQNVTLSCEQNLNHDAMYWYRQDPGQGLRLIYYSQIVNDFQKGDIAEGYSVSREKKESFPLTVTSAQKNPTAFYLCASSTTPQGGTPAEAFFGQGTRLTVV.

This rearrangement joins TRBV4-1 to TRBJ2-3; D is unresolved. This CDR3 contains 15 residues. From germline, CDR1 is MGHRA and CDR2 YSYEKL. V lost 4 bases and J lost 6, with 17 bases in between. CDR3 residues: CASSPAVGFGDTQYF. The CDR3 DNA reads TGCGCCAGCAGCCCCGCGGTCGGGTTCGGGGATACGCAGTATTTT.

J is TRBJ1-2 and V is TRBV30; D possibly corresponds to TRBD1 (6 bases). This CDR3 is 12 amino acids long. Germline assignment: CDR1 GTSNPN and CDR2 SVGIG (reference sequence). V was cut by 1 base and J by 4 bases, with 7 bases left in between. CDR3 in amino acids: CAWSEGGYGYTF. CDR3 bases: TGTGCCTGGAGTGAGGGGGGCTATGGCTACACCTTC.

This clone was seen a handful of times. V and J are TRBV28 and TRBJ1-5, with D maybe TRBD1 (5 bases). Germline V gives CDR1 MDHEN, CDR2 SYDVKM. The CDR3 spans 17 residues. The V and J ends lost 1 base and 5 bases respectively, with 18 bases between them. DNA of the CDR3: TGTGCCAGCAGTTTATTTGGGCAGGGCTATCCGGATCAGCCCCAGCATTTT. This gives the protein CASSLFGQGYPDQPQHF.

The J gene is TRBJ2-3, the V gene TRBV28; D may be TRBD2 (5 bases). The germline gives CDR1 MDHEN, CDR2 SYDVKM. The germline V and J ends were trimmed by 8 bases and 0 bases, with 12 bases remaining between them. CDR3 size: 14 residues. The CDR3 DNA reads as TGTGCCAGCGAAGAGCGGACTAGCACAGATACGCAGTATTTT. Translation gives CASEERTSTDTQYF.

The CDR3 loop reads CASALGDEQYF. CDR3 sequence (DNA): TGTGCCAGCGCGCTCGGGGATGAGCAGTACTTC. The gene calls are TRBV6-7 and TRBJ2-7; TRBD2 might be the D (5 bases). TRBV6-7 counts as an open reading frame of uncertain function. Trimming shortened V by 8 bases and J by 7 bases, and 12 bases separated the two germline ends. This CDR3 contains 11 residues.

This clone was observed a few times. The genes are TRBV6-8 and TRBJ2-7; D gene ambiguous. Germline V gene data show CDR1 as MNHGY and CDR2 as SAAAGT. V was cut by 2 bases and J by 1 base, with 6 bases left in between. The CDR3 consists of 13 residues. CDR3 residues: CASSYTESYEQYF. The CDR3 region has the DNA TGTGCCAGCAGTTACACCGAGTCCTACGAGCAGTACTTC.

The genes are TRBV18 and TRBJ1-4; D is possibly TRBD1 (5 bases). There are 16 residues in the CDR3. The V and J ends lost 6 bases and 0 bases respectively, with 14 bases between them. Germline-derived CDR1 and CDR2 are KGHSH and LQKENI. The CDR3 is CASSSRQPATNEKLFF. The CDR3 DNA reads TGTGCCAGCTCCTCCCGACAGCCAGCAACTAATGAAAAACTGTTTTTT.

This chain joins TRBV4-1 and TRBJ1-4, with TRBD1 matching over 9 bases. Germline CDR1 is MGHRA and CDR2 is YSYEKL. The CDR3 totals 14 residues. Germline trimming cut 3 bases from V and 7 bases from J; bases unmatched to any gene: 3. This CDR3 is CASSQGTGLEKLFF. CDR3 nucleotides: TGCGCCAGCAGCCAGGGGACAGGGCTTGAAAAACTGTTTTTT.

The chain combines TRBV18 with TRBJ2-2, with D tentatively TRBD1 (6 bases). CDR1 and CDR2 from the germline V gene are KGHSH and LQKENI. With 5 bases removed from V and 0 bases from J, the gap between germline ends came to 7 bases. This CDR3 region has 14 residues. The CDR3 is CASSGGANTGELFF. In DNA form, the CDR3 reads TGTGCCAGCTCAGGGGGCGCGAACACCGGGGAGCTGTTTTTT.

The genes are TRBV19 and TRBJ2-1, with D possibly being TRBD2 (6 bases). Germline CDR1 and CDR2: LNHDA and SQIVND (reference sequence). Trimming removed 10 bases at V and 8 bases at J, with 27 bases between. The CDR3 sequence is 16 residues long. The CDR3 reads CATSAMGEIGFYEQFF. The CDR3 nucleotides are TGTGCCACTAGCGCAATGGGGGAAATCGGTTTCTATGAGCAGTTCTTC.